A single sample gave rise to the 30 T cell receptor beta chains below, sequenced in a study of T-cell memory formation after mild COVID-19. TCRdb redid the calling of the 5' RACE reads with MiXCR, one entry per CDR3 protein. The table records a few hundred thousand distinct CDR3 sequences, 20% to 30% of them present only once. The material sequenced was PBMCs or a T cell subset sorted from them (not recorded which). All receptors come from an adult woman who had mild COVID-19 (a few samples of this study predate the infection). Cell type and time point are not known.

This clonotype was counted between two and nine times. CDR3 region: CATSEGGVAKNIQYF. In nucleotides, the CDR3 is TGTGCCACCAGTGAGGGGGGGGTAGCCAAAAACATTCAGTACTTC. The V call is TRBV24-1, the J call TRBJ2-4; 7 bases are shared with TRBD2. Germline lookup yields CDR1 KGHDR and CDR2 SFDVKD. This CDR3 comprises 15 residues. V lost 4 bases to trimming and J lost 0 bases; unmatched junction nucleotides: 2.

CDR3 loop: CASSLGLAGYEQFF. In nucleotides, the CDR3 is TGTGCCAGCAGCTTAGGACTAGCGGGCTATGAGCAGTTCTTC. This chain uses TRBV7-6 with TRBJ2-1, with 10 nucleotides matching TRBD2. The V gene's germline CDR1 is SGHVS and CDR2 FNYEAQ. V trimming: 1 base; J trimming: 8 bases; junction bases outside the gene matches: 2. This CDR3 has 14 amino acids.

This chain links TRBV28 with TRBJ2-3; 7 bases agree with TRBD1. Germline CDR1 MDHEN, CDR2 SYDVKM. V was pared by 6 bases and J by 3 bases, with 9 bases of the junction left unmatched. CDR3 size: 15 residues. CDR3 sequence reads: CASSTGAEGTDTQYF. The CDR3 DNA is TGTGCCAGCAGCACAGGGGCCGAGGGTACAGATACGCAGTATTTT.

Concerning this clonotype itself: This could be a read error, since a much larger clone is one nucleotide away. V is TRBV3-1 and J is TRBJ2-7; no reliable D call. Per the germline V gene, CDR1 is LGHDT and CDR2 is YNNKEL (reference sequence). The CDR3 consists of 12 residues. V shed 2 bases and J shed 3 bases, with 5 bases lying between them. The CDR3 bases are TGTGCCAGCAGCCAAACTGGCTACGAGCAGTACTTC. This translates into CASSQTGYEQYF.

There are a few counts of this clonotype. V and J are TRBV7-2 and TRBJ1-3, with D possibly being TRBD1 (5 bases). V lost 6 bases, J lost 0 bases, and 12 bases lay in between. There are 15 residues in the CDR3. From germline, CDR1 is SGHTA and CDR2 FQGNSA. The CDR3 is CASRNQGTSGNTIYF. CDR3 DNA: TGTGCCAGCAGAAATCAGGGTACCTCTGGAAACACCATATATTTT. The whole variable domain, filled in from reference TRBV7-2 and TRBJ1-3, reads GAGVSQSPSNKVTEKGKDVELRCDPISGHTALYWYRQSLGQGLEFLIYFQGNSAPDKSGLPSDRFSAERTGGSVSTLTIQRTQQEDSAVYLCASRNQGTSGNTIYFGEGSWLTVV.

This clonotype was observed once. The rearrangement uses TRBV4-1 and TRBJ2-7; TRBD1 might be the D (5 bases). The CDR3 is 15 amino acids. Trimming stripped 1 base from V and 2 bases from J, with 12 bases between. Germline V gives CDR1 MGHRA, CDR2 YSYEKL. This chain's CDR3 is CASSQVPGSTYEQYF. CDR3 DNA: TGCGCCAGCAGCCAAGTTCCAGGGTCCACCTACGAGCAGTACTTC.

There are many counts of this clonotype. This chain joins TRBV10-2 and TRBJ2-5, with D unclear. The CDR3 length is 11 residues. Trimming removed 6 bases at V and 3 bases at J, with 5 bases between. CDR1 and CDR2 (germline): WSHSY, SAAADI. The CDR3 nucleotides read TGCGCCAGCAGGGGCAAAGAGACCCAGTACTTC. This gives the protein CASRGKETQYF.

The chain recombines TRBV7-8 with TRBJ2-7; D not certain. V gave up 1 base and J gave up 5 bases, with 9 bases separating them. The CDR3 is made up of 13 amino acids. Germline lookup yields CDR1 SGHVS and CDR2 FQNEAQ. This chain's CDR3 is CASSLVRWDEQYF. DNA of the CDR3: TGTGCCAGCAGCTTAGTTAGGTGGGACGAGCAGTACTTC.

This clonotype showed up just once. The chain joins TRBV6-5 to TRBJ1-5, with D hard to call. Trimming shortened V by 0 bases and J by 5 bases, and 8 bases separated the two germline ends. Germline-derived CDR1 and CDR2 are MNHEY and SVGAGI. The CDR3 contains 14 residues. The DNA for the CDR3 is TGTGCCAGCAGTTACTCGGGGAGCTATCAGCCCCAGCATTTT. Translating it yields CASSYSGSYQPQHF.

V usage is TRBV9 and J usage is TRBJ2-3; TRBD1 agrees at 8 bases. This CDR3 is built from 15 residues. The J segment lost 2 bases and the V segment lost 0 bases, leaving 2 bases of the junction unmatched. Germline V lookup: CDR1 SGDLS, CDR2 YYNGEE. The CDR3: CASSVAQGVTDTQYF. CDR3 in DNA: TGTGCCAGCAGCGTAGCACAGGGGGTCACAGATACGCAGTATTTT.

This chain uses TRBV3-1 with TRBJ2-7; D is perhaps TRBD1 (6 bases). V lost 4 bases and J 2 bases, leaving 24 bases between the germline ends. The CDR3 runs to 18 residues. CDR1 is LGHDT, CDR2 YNNKEL, per germline (reference sequence). The CDR3, as DNA: TGTGCCAGCAGCCTCGTTAGGCCGGACAGCTATCCTACCTACGAGCAGTACTTC. It encodes CASSLVRPDSYPTYEQYF.

This clonotype was observed a few times. Written as DNA, the CDR3 is TGTGCCAGCAGATTCCTACCGACAGGGGGCTGGAATGAGCAGTTCTTC. This encodes CASRFLPTGGWNEQFF. The rearrangement joins TRBV6-5 to TRBJ2-1; 10 bases agree with TRBD1. V dropped 6 bases and J dropped 7; count of bases not matched to a gene: 12. The CDR3 contains 16 residues. CDR1 is MNHEY, CDR2 SVGAGI, per germline.

This clonotype was counted a few times. The chain carries TRBV7-9 and TRBJ2-2; 12 nucleotides line up with TRBD2. This CDR3 spans 16 amino acids. Germline V CDR1 and CDR2: SEHNR, FQNEAQ (reference sequence). Trimming at V came to 5 bases and at J to 5 bases, leaving 6 bases not matched to a gene. DNA of the CDR3: TGTGCCAGCAGCACGAGGACTAGCGGGGCAACCGGGGAGCTGTTTTTT. Its protein is CASSTRTSGATGELFF.

The rearrangement uses TRBV5-1 and TRBJ2-3; TRBD2 might be the D (5 bases). This CDR3 contains 13 residues. Germline CDR1 SGHRS, CDR2 YFSETQ. V lost 6 bases and J lost 6, with 14 bases in between. CDR3 sequence (DNA): TGCGCCAGCACACGGGATGAGGTTGATACGCAGTATTTT. It encodes CASTRDEVDTQYF. Full variable domain (outside the CDR3, taken from reference TRBV5-1 and TRBJ2-3): KAGVTQTPRYLIKTRGQQVTLSCSPISGHRSVSWYQQTPGQGLQFLFEYFSETQRNKGNFPGRFSGRQFSNSRSEMNVSTLELGDSALYLCASTRDEVDTQYFGPGTRLTVL.

There are a few counts of this clonotype. V gene TRBV6-5 combines with J gene TRBJ2-7; 9 bases are a match to TRBD2. Germline CDR1 is MNHEY and CDR2 is SVGAGI. V lost 5 bases and J lost 3; bases outside the gene matches: 5. This CDR3 comprises 14 residues. The CDR3 loop is CASSRNSGSYEQYF. CDR3 DNA sequence: TGTGCCAGCAGTCGAAATAGCGGGAGCTACGAGCAGTACTTC.

The V gene is TRBV7-9, the J gene TRBJ2-3; D is ambiguous. Germline V gene data show CDR1 as SEHNR and CDR2 as FQNEAQ (reference sequence). The CDR3 covers 11 residues. Trimming took 5 bases from V and 11 from J, leaving 11 bases between them. The CDR3 here is CASSPAVKQYF. CDR3 coding DNA: TGTGCCAGCAGCCCGGCGGTTAAGCAGTATTTT.

This clonotype appeared a few times. V gene TRBV6-5 combines with J gene TRBJ1-1; TRBD1 is a possible D gene (6 bases). CDR1 MNHEY and CDR2 SVGAGI come from the germline V gene. The CDR3 runs to 13 residues. Trimming removed 6 bases from V and 4 bases from J, with 12 bases in between. CDR3 nucleotide sequence: TGTGCCAGCAGAACAGGGTCTGGCACTGAAGCTTTCTTT. Its translation: CASRTGSGTEAFF.

This clonotype was found a few times. The chain has TRBV7-2 and TRBJ2-1, with 8 nucleotides matching TRBD2. Trimming cost V 5 bases and J 3 bases; bases outside gene matches: 15. The CDR3 extends over 18 amino acids. Germline V lookup: CDR1 SGHTA, CDR2 FQGNSA. The CDR3 is CASSPQGRGAGGYNEQFF. Written as DNA, the CDR3 is TGTGCCAGCAGCCCCCAGGGAAGGGGCGCGGGGGGCTACAATGAGCAGTTCTTC. Full variable domain (missing parts from reference TRBV7-2 and TRBJ2-1): GAGVSQSPSNKVTEKGKDVELRCDPISGHTALYWYRQSLGQGLEFLIYFQGNSAPDKSGLPSDRFSAERTGGSVSTLTIQRTQQEDSAVYLCASSPQGRGAGGYNEQFFGPGTRLTVL.

J is TRBJ2-2 and V is TRBV7-2; 9 nucleotides line up with TRBD1. CDR1 is SGHTA and CDR2 is FQGNSA in the germline V gene. V shed 4 bases and J 6 bases; nucleotides not matched to a gene: 9. CDR3 size: 16 residues. The CDR3 here is CASSSRKQGAPGELFF. As DNA, the CDR3 is TGTGCCAGCAGCTCCAGAAAACAGGGGGCGCCCGGGGAGCTGTTTTTT.

Only a few counts were recorded for this clonotype. This chain links TRBV29-1 with TRBJ2-3; either TRBD1 or TRBD2 may fit D (5 bases each). The CDR3 totals 13 residues. Germline V gene lookup returns CDR1 SQVTM and CDR2 ANQGSEA. V was cut by 5 bases and J by 4 bases, with 13 bases left in between. CDR3 coding DNA: TGCAGCGTTAGTGCAGGGAGCCCAGATACGCAGTATTTT. Protein sequence: CSVSAGSPDTQYF.

This chain connects TRBV28 to TRBJ2-5; D not certain. The V and J ends lost 5 bases and 0 bases respectively, with 7 bases between them. The CDR3 has 13 residues. Germline V lookup: CDR1 MDHEN, CDR2 SYDVKM. The CDR3 coding sequence is TGTGCCAGCAGTCCGGGTGACCAAGAGACCCAGTACTTC. Translating gives CASSPGDQETQYF.

This clonotype showed up just once. The J gene is TRBJ2-2, the V gene TRBV7-3, with D possibly being TRBD1 or TRBD2 (5 bases each). In germline, CDR1 is SGHTA, CDR2 FQGTGA. V dropped 5 bases and J dropped 1 base, with 17 bases sitting between them. This CDR3 is built from 17 residues. CDR3 bases: TGTGCCAGCAGCCGAACCCCGGGACGGGGGAACACCGGGGAGCTGTTTTTT. This codes for CASSRTPGRGNTGELFF.

The V gene is TRBV12-3 or TRBV12-4, the J gene TRBJ1-1; D may be TRBD1 (5 bases). V was trimmed by 5 bases and J by 7 bases, leaving 20 bases between them. This CDR3 has 15 residues. CDR3 sequence reads: CASSPIYQGAFEAFF. The CDR3 region has the DNA TGTGCCAGCAGTCCCATCTATCAGGGAGCATTTGAAGCTTTCTTT.

CDR3 residues: CASSYLLGTEAFF. The CDR3 nucleotides are TGTGCCAGCAGCTATCTCCTCGGGACTGAAGCTTTCTTT. The J gene is TRBJ1-1, the V gene TRBV7-9; D not certain. V lost 4 bases to trimming and J lost 5 bases, with 11 bases between them. Germline values: CDR1 SEHNR, CDR2 FQNEAQ (reference sequence). This CDR3 spans 13 amino acids. The full variable domain, with the rest looked up from reference TRBV7-9 and TRBJ1-1, is DTGVSQNPRHKITKRGQNVTFRCDPISEHNRLYWYRQTLGQGPEFLTYFQNEAQLEKSRLLSDRFSAERPKGSFSTLEIQRTEQGDSAMYLCASSYLLGTEAFFGQGTRLTVV.

The V and J genes are TRBV7-3 and TRBJ2-3; TRBD2 is a possible D gene (6 bases). The V gene lost 3 bases and the J gene lost 1 base, with 14 bases spanning the gap. CDR1 is SGHTA and CDR2 is FQGTGA in the germline V gene. This CDR3 is built from 16 residues. CDR3 loop: CASSLRGVGGTDTQYF. In nucleotides, the CDR3 is TGTGCCAGCAGCTTGCGCGGGGTAGGAGGCACAGATACGCAGTATTTT. Using reference TRBV7-3 and TRBJ2-3 for the parts outside the CDR3, the full variable domain is GAGVSQTPSNKVTEKGKYVELRCDPISGHTALYWYRQSLGQGPEFLIYFQGTGAADDSGLPNDRFFAVRPEGSVSTLKIQRTERGDSAVYLCASSLRGVGGTDTQYFGPGTRLTVL.

This clonotype was seen ten or more times. In nucleotides, the CDR3 is TGTGCCAGCAGCACCGGGACAGGGGGCTACGAGCAGTACTTC. Translation: CASSTGTGGYEQYF. The chain is built from TRBV9 and TRBJ2-7; 11 nucleotides match TRBD1. Trimming cost V 4 bases and J 3 bases; bases outside gene matches: 3. Germline V gene data show CDR1 as SGDLS and CDR2 as YYNGEE. The CDR3 runs to 14 residues.

The chain is built from TRBV20-1 and TRBJ2-1, with a tentative D call TRBD1 (6 bases). V dropped 4 bases and J dropped 9 bases, with 16 bases sitting between them. The CDR3 extends over 13 amino acids. CDR1 and CDR2 (germline): DFQATT, SNEGSKA (reference sequence). The CDR3 here is CSATGTPLGEQFF. As DNA, the CDR3 is TGCAGTGCTACCGGGACACCTCTGGGTGAGCAGTTCTTC.

This clonotype has just a few counts. V gene TRBV6-2 or TRBV6-3 combines with J gene TRBJ2-1; a weak D match, TRBD2 (6 bases). Germline V CDR1 and CDR2: MNHEY, SVGEGT. Deletions cut 5 bases from V and 13 bases from J, with 18 bases between. This CDR3 has 13 amino acids. The CDR3 DNA sequence: TGTGCCAGCAGTCCCCCGGGACTTACGAGACAGTTCTTC. It specifies CASSPPGLTRQFF.

V is TRBV6-1 and J is TRBJ1-5; D ambiguous. CDR1 and CDR2 (germline): MNHNS, SASEGT. V was pared by 3 bases and J by 9 bases, with 27 bases between. The CDR3 is 18 amino acids. CDR3 coding DNA: TGTGCCAGCAGTGATCCTCCGGGCCGGAAAGGGTTCGTCTCGCCCCAGCATTTT. Encoded protein: CASSDPPGRKGFVSPQHF.

This clonotype has just a few counts. The chain is built from TRBV6-5 and TRBJ1-3; D is unclear. The CDR3 extends over 14 amino acids. V lost 9 bases, J lost 4 bases, and 16 bases lay in between. From germline, CDR1 is MNHEY and CDR2 SVGAGI. The CDR3: CASGSGGPGNTIYF. In DNA, the CDR3 is TGTGCCAGTGGCTCCGGAGGGCCGGGAAACACCATATATTTT.